Each of the 24 T cell receptor beta chains below was sequenced from the same sample in a study of blood T cells in healthy people across ages. A J-beta primer mix and a sample-barcoded 5' primer were used in a second PCR of about 7 to 12 cycles. TCRdb re-analysed the 5' RACE reads in MiXCR, keeping a single row per CDR3 protein. The table records hundreds of thousands of distinct CDR3 sequences, 40% to 50% of them present only once. The specimen was blood. These receptors were taken from an elderly man in good health.

CDR3 loop: CASSLLGPTRKGELFF. The CDR3 nucleotides are TGTGCCAGCAGCCTTCTTGGACCCACAAGAAAGGGGGAGCTGTTTTTT. The chain uses TRBV27 and TRBJ2-2; D gene unclear. CDR3 length: 16 residues. V shed 6 bases and J shed 8 bases, with 22 bases lying between them. The germline gives CDR1 MNHEY, CDR2 SMNVEV (reference sequence).

At least ten counts were recorded for this clonotype. The chain uses TRBV27 and TRBJ2-5; a weak D match, TRBD2 (7 bases). The assigned J gene may be wrong: the sequence end matches TRBJ2-7 better. The CDR3 consists of 13 residues. Looked up from germline, CDR1 is MNHEY and CDR2 is SMNVEV (reference sequence). In DNA, the CDR3 is TGTGCCAGCAGTGGTTACAGGGAGGGCGAGCAGTACTTC. Amino acids: CASSGYREGEQYF.

This chain uses TRBV7-3 with TRBJ2-5, with D tentatively TRBD2 (6 bases). V lost 4 bases to trimming and J lost 11 bases, with 23 bases between them. The CDR3 spans 15 residues. The germline V gene has CDR1 SGHTA and CDR2 FQGTGA. CDR3 residues: CASSYGGFSYNEQYF. The CDR3, as DNA: TGTGCCAGCAGCTACGGGGGATTCTCCTACAATGAGCAGTACTTC.

The table lists this clonotype with many counts. This chain connects TRBV6-1 to TRBJ2-7; D might be TRBD2 (5 bases). The germline V and J ends were trimmed by 2 bases and 4 bases, with 6 bases remaining between them. Germline values: CDR1 MNHNS, CDR2 SASEGT. There are 12 residues in the CDR3. The CDR3 loop is CASSEWRYEQYF. CDR3 coding DNA: TGTGCCAGCAGTGAATGGAGGTACGAGCAGTACTTC.

The rearrangement joins TRBV27 to TRBJ1-5; 7 nucleotides match TRBD1. CDR3 length equals 15 residues. Germline lookup yields CDR1 MNHEY and CDR2 SMNVEV (reference sequence). V trimming: 8 bases; J trimming: 3 bases; junction bases outside the gene matches: 10. The CDR3 loop reads CASRSNRGYNQPQHF. In DNA form, the CDR3 reads TGTGCCAGCCGGTCGAACAGGGGATACAATCAGCCCCAGCATTTT.

The CDR3 sequence: CSLRQSSTYEQYF. The CDR3 bases are TGCAGCCTTCGACAGTCTTCTACCTACGAGCAGTACTTC. J is TRBJ2-7 and V is TRBV20-1, with a tentative D call TRBD1 (5 bases). Germline V lookup: CDR1 DFQATT, CDR2 SNEGSKA (reference sequence). The CDR3 loop spans 13 amino acids.

The chain is built from TRBV7-2 and TRBJ2-3, with D possibly TRBD2 on 6 matching bases. Germline V gene lookup returns CDR1 SGHTA and CDR2 FQGNSA. This CDR3 region has 17 residues. The V gene lost 5 bases and the J gene lost 6 bases, with 24 bases spanning the gap. In nucleotides, the CDR3 is TGTGCCAGCAGCCCGCGGGGTTCATCGGGGTTTTCGGATACGCAGTATTTT. Residues: CASSPRGSSGFSDTQYF.

Concerning this clonotype itself: The junction departs from germline at one end; a sequencing error may be responsible. This chain joins TRBV12-3 or TRBV12-4 and TRBJ1-6; D unresolved. The length of the CDR3 is 13 residues. The chain's CDR3 is CASSFGRNSPLHF. In DNA, the CDR3 is TGTGCCAGCAGTTTTGGCCGTAATTCACCTCTCCACTTT.

Notes on this clonotype: A read error is possible here, since a much larger clone lies one base away. The CDR3 loop is CASSALGLTNYGYTF. The CDR3 nucleotides are TGTGCCAGCAGTGCCCTGGGCCTTACTAACTATGGCTACACCTTC. This chain connects TRBV28 to TRBJ1-2; no clear D. V lost 5 bases and J 0 bases, leaving 13 bases between the germline ends. The CDR3 runs to 15 residues. Germline CDR1 MDHEN, CDR2 SYDVKM.

V gene TRBV4-3 combines with J gene TRBJ2-5; tentatively, D is TRBD1 or TRBD2 (6 bases each). This CDR3 is 16 amino acids long. V was shortened by 1 base and J by 2 bases, with 14 bases between the two germline ends. The germline V gene encodes CDR1 LGHNA and CDR2 YSLEER. Here the CDR3 DNA reads TGCGCCAGCAGCCAAGGGTCCCCGGGGGCTCAAGAGACCCAGTACTTC. As protein: CASSQGSPGAQETQYF.

This chain joins TRBV24-1 and TRBJ2-1; TRBD1 aligns across 8 bases. Germline V gene lookup returns CDR1 KGHDR and CDR2 SFDVKD. There are 15 residues in the CDR3. Trimming at V came to 4 bases and at J to 2 bases, leaving 3 bases not matched to a gene. The CDR3 spells CATSETGAPYNEQFF. The CDR3 coding sequence is TGTGCCACCAGTGAGACAGGGGCTCCCTACAATGAGCAGTTCTTC.

This clonotype has a handful of counts. The rearrangement joins TRBV2 to TRBJ2-5, with D tentatively TRBD1 (5 bases). The CDR3 runs 13 residues. Germline V gene data show CDR1 as SNHLY and CDR2 as FYNNEI. CDR3: CAGGRERIETQYF. The CDR3 DNA reads TGTGCAGGCGGCAGGGAACGTATCGAGACCCAGTACTTC.

This clonotype showed up just once. The V and J genes are TRBV6-2 or TRBV6-3 and TRBJ2-2; D is possibly TRBD2 (5 bases). Trimming removed 4 bases at V and 4 bases at J, with 10 bases between. The germline V gene has CDR1 MNHEY and CDR2 SVGEGT. The CDR3 extends over 14 amino acids. The CDR3 spells CASSSSSFTGELFF. CDR3 sequence (DNA): TGTGCCAGCAGTTCTTCTAGCTTCACCGGGGAGCTGTTTTTT.

A remark on this clonotype: Mismatch with germline at one junction end may stem from a read error. The chain carries TRBV5-1 and TRBJ2-7; TRBD2 matches 8 bases. The germline V gene encodes CDR1 SGHRS and CDR2 YFSETQ. This CDR3 region has 14 residues. The CDR3 sequence: CAGSPGTRSYEQYF. For the CDR3, the DNA is TGCGCCGGCAGCCCAGGGACTAGATCCTACGAGCAGTACTTC.

The rearrangement links TRBV7-2 to TRBJ2-1; 14 nucleotides agree with TRBD2. Trimming removed 2 bases from V and 7 bases from J; junction bases left unmatched: 4. CDR1 is SGHTA and CDR2 is FQGNSA in the germline V gene. This CDR3 contains 16 residues. CDR3 DNA sequence: TGTGCCAGCAGCTTATCTGGGACTAGCGGGAGAAATGAGCAGTTCTTC. It yields the protein CASSLSGTSGRNEQFF.

Many counts were recorded for this clonotype. The chain combines TRBV10-3 with TRBJ2-7; D perhaps matches TRBD1 (6 bases). Trimming stripped 10 bases from V and 5 bases from J, with 21 bases between. CDR1 is ENHRY and CDR2 is SYGVKD in the germline V gene. CDR3 size: 14 residues. The CDR3 reads CATNRLQGNDEQYF. DNA of the CDR3: TGTGCCACCAACCGTCTGCAGGGGAACGACGAGCAGTACTTC.

This clonotype was counted a few times. The J gene is TRBJ1-2, the V gene TRBV4-2, with 8 bases that match TRBD1. The germline gives CDR1 LGHNA, CDR2 YNFKEQ. Unmatched junction bases numbered 7, after V lost 4 bases and J lost 0 bases. This CDR3 comprises 16 residues. DNA for the CDR3: TGTGCCAGCAGCCTCCTTGGACAGGGAACTAACTATGGCTACACCTTC. Amino acid sequence: CASSLLGQGTNYGYTF.

J is TRBJ2-5 and V is TRBV29-1; 7 nucleotides align to TRBD2. TRBJ2-7 explains the end of the DNA better; the J call may be wrong. Germline V gene lookup returns CDR1 SQVTM and CDR2 ANQGSEA. The CDR3 is 16 amino acids. DNA of the CDR3: TGCAGCGTTGGGGTATGGGATCGAGCGGGGTCAGACGAGCAGTACTTC. Its translation: CSVGVWDRAGSDEQYF.

This clonotype was seen many times. The chain is built from TRBV4-3 and TRBJ2-1, with 12 bases matching TRBD1. Germline CDR1 is LGHNA and CDR2 is YSLEER. CDR3 length equals 16 residues. The ends lost 3 bases at V and 6 bases at J; junction bases unmatched: 6. The CDR3 reads CASSQRDRGLRNEQFF. The CDR3 nucleotides are TGCGCCAGCAGCCAGAGGGACAGGGGGCTGCGCAATGAGCAGTTCTTC.

The rearrangement uses TRBV5-5 and TRBJ1-6, with D unresolved. The CDR3 contains 16 residues. V lost 0 bases to trimming and J lost 7 bases, with 14 bases between them. The germline V gene encodes CDR1 SGHKS and CDR2 YYEKEE (reference sequence). The CDR3 spells CASSLAGLLSNSPLHF. CDR3 nucleotide sequence: TGTGCCAGCAGCTTGGCCGGGCTGTTGTCGAATTCACCCCTCCACTTT.

This clonotype came up many times. The V call is TRBV7-2, the J call TRBJ2-4; 7 bases line up with TRBD1. CDR1 is SGHTA and CDR2 is FQGNSA in the germline V gene. V lost 5 bases to trimming and J lost 8 bases; unmatched junction nucleotides: 12. The CDR3 loop spans 15 amino acids. CDR3 DNA: TGTGCCAGCAGCCTAGGGGGCCCTTGGGGTGACATTCAGTACTTC. Its protein product is CASSLGGPWGDIQYF.

The chain uses TRBV6-4 and TRBJ1-1, with 10 bases aligning to TRBD1. CDR1 is MRHNA, CDR2 SNTAGT, per germline. CDR3 length equals 11 residues. Losses at the gene ends were 7 bases for V and 11 bases for J; bases not matched to a gene: 4. This chain's CDR3 is CASKGTGEAFF. The CDR3 DNA is TGTGCCAGCAAGGGGACAGGGGAGGCTTTCTTT.

As to this clonotype: A junction end diverges from the germline sequence, so it may reflect a read error. The chain links TRBV6-5 to TRBJ2-5, with D perhaps being TRBD1 or TRBD2 (6 bases each). CDR1 and CDR2 from the germline V gene are MNHEY and SVGAGI. CDR3 length equals 12 residues. The CDR3 loop is CASSRGGGTQCF. The CDR3 DNA sequence: TGTGCCAGCAGTCGTGGGGGCGGGACCCAGTGCTTC.

Notes on this clonotype: One end of the junction varies from germline; a read error may be responsible. This chain joins TRBV11-1 and TRBJ2-1, with 11 bases fitting TRBD2. This CDR3 has 16 amino acids. Germline V lookup: CDR1 SGHAT, CDR2 FQDESV (reference sequence). The CDR3 DNA sequence: TGTGCCAGCAGCATGGGACTAGCGGCTTCCTGCAATGAGCAGTTCTTC. Its protein is CASSMGLAASCNEQFF.